These 18 T cell receptor beta chains share one sample of origin, sequenced in a study of identical twins. TCRdb redid the calling of the 5' RACE reads with MiXCR, one entry per CDR3 protein. The repertoire holds about 520,000 distinct CDR3 sequences, with about 20% as singletons. These data are also associated with another study on T cells expressing NK-cell markers.

The sequenced sample was CD4+ T cells sorted from blood. The receptors originated from a woman aged 18-29 years in good health.

The V gene is TRBV20-1, the J gene TRBJ2-4; D is perhaps TRBD1 (6 bases). Trimming shortened V by 0 bases and J by 3 bases, and 9 bases separated the two germline ends. CDR3 length equals 14 residues. Germline lookup yields CDR1 DFQATT and CDR2 SNEGSKA (reference sequence). Here the CDR3 DNA reads TGCAGTGCTAGAGATTTCAGGGGCAAAAACATTCAGTACTTC. Encoded protein: CSARDFRGKNIQYF.

This clonotype was seen only a few times. The rearrangement links TRBV12-3 or TRBV12-4 to TRBJ1-1, with a weak D call TRBD1 (5 bases). The CDR3 is 19 amino acids. Trimming left V 6 bases short and J 5 bases short, with 31 bases between. CDR3 DNA: TGTGCCAGCAGCCGAGATTTATATCCCCAGCTTGGGGGTGAAACTGAAGCTTTCTTT. This codes for CASSRDLYPQLGGETEAFF.

The chain combines TRBV20-1 with TRBJ1-1; D gene ambiguous. Trimming left V 6 bases short and J 0 bases short, with 11 bases between. The CDR3 length is 13 residues. CDR1 is DFQATT, CDR2 SNEGSKA, per germline (reference sequence). The CDR3 here is CSAARSLNTEAFF. CDR3 DNA: TGCAGTGCCGCTAGATCTCTGAACACTGAAGCTTTCTTT.

This clonotype was counted a few times. The chain is built from TRBV20-1 and TRBJ2-1; 11 bases are shared with TRBD2. In germline, CDR1 is DFQATT, CDR2 SNEGSKA (reference sequence). Trimming took 5 bases from V and 8 from J; bases not matched to a gene: 8. The CDR3 extends over 14 amino acids. This CDR3 is CSAAQGLAAYEQFF. In DNA form, the CDR3 reads TGCAGTGCTGCCCAGGGACTAGCGGCCTATGAGCAGTTCTTC.

The gene calls are TRBV11-2 and TRBJ2-7; 9 bases align to TRBD2. Germline CDR1 and CDR2: SGHAT and FQNNGV. The CDR3 runs to 15 residues. J was trimmed by 1 base and V by 8 bases; bases with no gene match: 9. CDR3 protein: CASGRLAGGSYEQYF. DNA for the CDR3: TGTGCCAGCGGTAGATTGGCGGGGGGGTCCTACGAGCAGTACTTC.

This clonotype has more than one count but fewer than ten. The rearrangement uses TRBV6-5 and TRBJ1-1; possible D gene TRBD1, 5 bases. V dropped 0 bases and J dropped 2 bases, with 16 bases sitting between them. The CDR3 is 17 amino acids. From germline, CDR1 is MNHEY and CDR2 SVGAGI. The CDR3, as DNA: TGTGCCAGCAGTTACTCGACCCAGGGATATAGAAACACTGAAGCTTTCTTT. It translates to CASSYSTQGYRNTEAFF.

This clonotype was recorded at least ten times. V is TRBV29-1 and J is TRBJ2-4, with a possible D match to TRBD2 (5 bases). Trimming shortened V by 4 bases and J by 9 bases, and 16 bases separated the two germline ends. CDR3 length: 13 residues. The V gene's germline CDR1 is SQVTM and CDR2 ANQGSEA. In DNA, the CDR3 is TGCAGCGTTGTGACTCGGACTTTAAGCATTCAGTACTTC. This encodes CSVVTRTLSIQYF.

This clonotype was detected a few times. The chain has TRBV15 and TRBJ2-5; weak D call: TRBD2 (6 bases). The CDR3 runs 13 residues. V lost 3 bases, J lost 5 bases, and 10 bases lay in between. Germline V gene lookup returns CDR1 LNHNV and CDR2 YYDKDF (reference sequence). CDR3 residues: CATSSPRGETQYF. CDR3 DNA: TGTGCCACCAGCAGTCCCCGGGGGGAGACCCAGTACTTC.

The genes are TRBV20-1 and TRBJ2-1; no definite D call. The ends were cut back, 1 base at V and 4 bases at J, with 17 bases in the middle. This CDR3 has 16 residues. Germline values: CDR1 DFQATT, CDR2 SNEGSKA (reference sequence). CDR3 DNA sequence: TGCAGTGCTAGAGCTCCCGGCCATCGATCTTACAATGAGCAGTTCTTC. Translation gives CSARAPGHRSYNEQFF.

The table lists this clonotype with a few counts. V gene TRBV10-1 combines with J gene TRBJ2-1; D remains ambiguous. The CDR3 has 14 amino acids. The germline V and J ends were trimmed by 4 bases and 5 bases, with 12 bases remaining between them. Per germline, CDR1 WNHNN and CDR2 SYGVQD (reference sequence). The CDR3 bases are TGCGCCAGCAGTGGAATAGGGCTCCACAATGAGCAGTTCTTC. Translating gives CASSGIGLHNEQFF.

This clonotype was seen more than once but under ten times. The J gene is TRBJ2-7, the V gene TRBV4-1; 7 positions agree with TRBD1. V gave up 2 bases and J gave up 2 bases; unmatched junction bases: 3. The CDR3 extends over 14 amino acids. Germline V gene data show CDR1 as MGHRA and CDR2 as YSYEKL. The CDR3 loop reads CASSQLDRAYEQYF. In nucleotides, the CDR3 is TGCGCCAGCAGCCAACTCGACAGGGCCTACGAGCAGTACTTC.

This clonotype was seen a handful of times. The chain employs TRBV12-3 or TRBV12-4 and TRBJ2-1; D call uncertain. Trimming shortened V by 6 bases and J by 9 bases, and 15 bases separated the two germline ends. The CDR3 sequence is 13 residues long. Written as DNA, the CDR3 is TGTGCCAGCAGCTCGTCGTTGCCTATTGAGCAGTTCTTC. Amino acid sequence: CASSSSLPIEQFF.

The chain combines TRBV12-3 or TRBV12-4 with TRBJ2-1, with TRBD2 matching 11 bases. The CDR3 length is 18 residues. After removal of 4 bases from V and 7 bases from J, the junction contained 15 bases not matched to a gene. CDR3 DNA sequence: TGTGCCAGCAGTTCAGTTAGCGGGGGGGCCGCCTTTGGAAATGAGCAGTTCTTC. Translation: CASSSVSGGAAFGNEQFF.

This clonotype was seen only a few times. V gene TRBV5-1 combines with J gene TRBJ2-1; 7 bases agree with TRBD2. The V segment lost 0 bases and the J segment 4 bases; nucleotides outside the gene matches: 7. CDR1 is SGHRS and CDR2 is YFSETQ in the germline V gene. This CDR3 has 16 residues. The CDR3 reads CASSLGTSQIYNEQFF. DNA of the CDR3: TGCGCCAGCAGCTTGGGGACTAGTCAGATATACAATGAGCAGTTCTTC.

This clonotype was detected only a few times. The V gene is TRBV7-8, the J gene TRBJ1-1; D not certain. The CDR3 spans 16 residues. Germline CDR1 and CDR2: SGHVS and FQNEAQ. V was shortened by 3 bases and J by 5 bases, with 19 bases between the two germline ends. CDR3 in DNA: TGTGCCAGCAGCTTCACTCCAAGCTGGGAAGAAACTGAAGCTTTCTTT. This translates into CASSFTPSWEETEAFF.

This clonotype was counted ten times or more. The chain combines TRBV12-3 or TRBV12-4 with TRBJ2-7, with D maybe TRBD1 (6 bases). The V end was cut by 5 bases, the J end by 3 bases, with 14 bases between. CDR3 length equals 14 residues. The CDR3, as DNA: TGTGCCAGCAGTCCCCCACAGGGCTACTACGAGCAGTACTTC. This codes for CASSPPQGYYEQYF.

The chain joins TRBV7-2 to TRBJ2-3, with 7 bases lining up with TRBD1. CDR1 is SGHTA, CDR2 FQGNSA, per germline. The length of the CDR3 is 15 residues. With 5 bases clipped from V and 6 bases from J, the junction kept 11 bases outside the gene matches. CDR3 nucleotide sequence: TGTGCCAGCAGCACCTGGACAGGACCTCGGGATACGCAGTATTTT. This encodes CASSTWTGPRDTQYF.

The table lists this clonotype with a few counts. The chain has TRBV18 and TRBJ2-1; 12 nucleotides agree with TRBD2. V shed 6 bases, J shed 7 bases, and the junction held 7 bases outside the gene matches. Germline assignment: CDR1 KGHSH and CDR2 LQKENI. The CDR3 extends over 15 amino acids. DNA of the CDR3: TGTGCCAGCTCGGCCGGGACTAGCGGGTTTAATGAGCAGTTCTTC. Translating gives CASSAGTSGFNEQFF.